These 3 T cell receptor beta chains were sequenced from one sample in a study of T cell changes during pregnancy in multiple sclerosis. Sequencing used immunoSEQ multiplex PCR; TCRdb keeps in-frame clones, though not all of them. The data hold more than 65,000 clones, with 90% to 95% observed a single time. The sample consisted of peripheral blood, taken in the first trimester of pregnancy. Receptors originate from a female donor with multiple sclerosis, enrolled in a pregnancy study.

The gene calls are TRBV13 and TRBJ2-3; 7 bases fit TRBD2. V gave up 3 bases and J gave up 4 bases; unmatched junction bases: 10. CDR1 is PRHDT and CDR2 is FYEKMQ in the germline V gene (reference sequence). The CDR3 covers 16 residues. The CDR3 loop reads CASSFSSGTPADTQYF. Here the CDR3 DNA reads TGTGCCAGCAGCTTCTCTAGCGGAACCCCGGCAGATACGCAGTATTTT.

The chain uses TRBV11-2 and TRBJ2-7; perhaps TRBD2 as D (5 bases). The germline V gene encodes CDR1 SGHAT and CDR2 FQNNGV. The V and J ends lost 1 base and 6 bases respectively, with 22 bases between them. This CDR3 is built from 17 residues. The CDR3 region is CASSLGSWWQEVSEQYF. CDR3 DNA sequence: TGTGCCAGCAGCTTAGGTTCTTGGTGGCAGGAGGTGTCCGAGCAGTACTTC.

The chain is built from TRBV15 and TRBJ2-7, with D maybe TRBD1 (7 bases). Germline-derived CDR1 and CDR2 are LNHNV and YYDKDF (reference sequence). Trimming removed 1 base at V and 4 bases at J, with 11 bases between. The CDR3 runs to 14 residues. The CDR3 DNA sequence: TGTGCCACCAGCAGAGCGGCAGGGGGGTACGAGCAGTACTTC. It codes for CATSRAAGGYEQYF.